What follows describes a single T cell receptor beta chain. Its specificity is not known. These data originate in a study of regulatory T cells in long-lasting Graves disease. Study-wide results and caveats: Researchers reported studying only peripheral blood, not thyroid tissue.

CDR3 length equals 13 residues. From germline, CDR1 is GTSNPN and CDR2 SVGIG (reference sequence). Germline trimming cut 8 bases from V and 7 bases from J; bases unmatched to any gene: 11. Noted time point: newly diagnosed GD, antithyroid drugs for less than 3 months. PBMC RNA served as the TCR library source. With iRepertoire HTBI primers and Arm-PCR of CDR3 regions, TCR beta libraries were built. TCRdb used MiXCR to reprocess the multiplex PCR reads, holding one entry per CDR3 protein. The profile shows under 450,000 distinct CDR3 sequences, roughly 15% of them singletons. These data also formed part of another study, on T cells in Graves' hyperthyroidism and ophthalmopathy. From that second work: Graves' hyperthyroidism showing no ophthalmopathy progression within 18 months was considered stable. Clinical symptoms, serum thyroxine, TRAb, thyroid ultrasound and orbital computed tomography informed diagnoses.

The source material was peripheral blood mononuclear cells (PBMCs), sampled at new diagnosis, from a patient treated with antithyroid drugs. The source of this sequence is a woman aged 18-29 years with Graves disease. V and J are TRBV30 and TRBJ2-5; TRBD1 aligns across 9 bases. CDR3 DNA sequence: TGTGCCGGGGATCACAGGGGGCAACGGACCCAGTACTTC. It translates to CAGDHRGQRTQYF.